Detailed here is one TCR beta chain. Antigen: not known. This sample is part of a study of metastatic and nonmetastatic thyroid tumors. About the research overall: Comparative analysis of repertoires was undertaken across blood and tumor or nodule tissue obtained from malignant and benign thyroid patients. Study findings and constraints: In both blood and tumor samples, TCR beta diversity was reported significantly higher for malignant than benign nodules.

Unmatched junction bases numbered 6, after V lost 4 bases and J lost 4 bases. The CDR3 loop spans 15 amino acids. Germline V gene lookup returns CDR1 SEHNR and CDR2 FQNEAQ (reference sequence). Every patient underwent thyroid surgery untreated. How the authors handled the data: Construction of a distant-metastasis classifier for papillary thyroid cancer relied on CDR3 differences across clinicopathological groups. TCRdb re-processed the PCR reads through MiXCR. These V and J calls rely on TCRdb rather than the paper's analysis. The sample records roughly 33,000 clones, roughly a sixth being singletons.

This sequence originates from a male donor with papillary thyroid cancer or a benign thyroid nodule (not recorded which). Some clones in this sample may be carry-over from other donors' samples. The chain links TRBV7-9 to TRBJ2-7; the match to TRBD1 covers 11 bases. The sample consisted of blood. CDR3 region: CASSSPDRGRYEQYF. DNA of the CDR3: TGTGCCAGCAGCTCGCCGGACAGGGGGCGTTACGAGCAGTACTTC.